These T cell receptor beta chains were read from a single sample in a study of response to subunit inactivated influenza vaccine. One entry per CDR3 protein, called by TCRdb with MiXCR from the RT-PCR reads. The table lists roughly 700,000 distinct CDR3 sequences, approximately 15% of them singletons. The specimen was PBMCs from blood, collected about 12 days after vaccination. The receptor source for this set is a middle-aged man who received an inactivated influenza vaccine. Both conserved end residues are part of each CDR3. D genes are given only for firm matches. Where a row states a size, it is once, few, many or the class of an expanded clone; other rows omit it.

V gene	J gene	clone size	D gene	CDR3 DNA	CDR3 protein
TRBV5-1	TRBJ2-3	NA	NA	TGCGCCACTCGACAAGCTATAAGCACAGATACGCAGTATTTT	CATRQAISTDTQYF
TRBV12-3/TRBV12-4	TRBJ2-1	many	TRBD1	TGTGCCAGCAGTTCCGGGACAGGCAATGAGCAGTTCTTC	CASSSGTGNEQFF
TRBV30	TRBJ2-7	NA	TRBD1	TGTGCCTGGAGTACCCAGGGGGCCTACGAGCAGTACTTC	CAWSTQGAYEQYF
TRBV7-9	TRBJ2-6	NA	NA	TGTGCCAGCAGCTTAGACAACAGATCTGGGGCCAACGTCCTGACTTTC	CASSLDNRSGANVLTF
TRBV30	TRBJ2-1	few	NA	TGTGCCTGGAGTGTACTAGGACGAGAGCAGTTCTTC	CAWSVLGREQFF
TRBV4-3	TRBJ2-5	NA	TRBD2	TGCGCCAGCAGCCGGGAACTAGCGGGGGGGCTAAGGGCGGAGACCCAGTACTTC	CASSRELAGGLRAETQYF
TRBV27	TRBJ1-2	few	TRBD1	TGTGCCAGCAGTTACAACCAGGGGGCGAAGTACACCTTC	CASSYNQGAKYTF
TRBV14	TRBJ2-7	many	NA	TGTGCCAGCAGCCAAGATAACTGGTACGAGCAGTACTTC	CASSQDNWYEQYF
TRBV12-3/TRBV12-4	TRBJ1-4	few	TRBD1	TGTGCCAGCAGTCACACAGGGGGCGCGAATGAAAAACTGTTTTTT	CASSHTGGANEKLFF
TRBV20-1	TRBJ2-5	few	NA	TGCAGTGCTAGAGATCTGGGCAGGGGTTTTGGGGAGACCCAGTACTTC	CSARDLGRGFGETQYF
TRBV20-1	TRBJ2-5	NA	NA	TGCAGTGCACCCCGTATGCCCGGGGTTGAGACCCAGTACTTC	CSAPRMPGVETQYF
TRBV27	TRBJ2-1	many	NA	TGTGCCAGCAGTTTATGGGGGAATGAGCAGTTCTTC	CASSLWGNEQFF
TRBV20-1	TRBJ2-1	few	TRBD2	TGCAGTGCTACCTCACTAGCGGGGGGGATCAATGAGCAGTTCTTC	CSATSLAGGINEQFF
TRBV7-2	TRBJ1-5	NA	NA	TGTGCCAGCGCCCCCCAAGCCGGGCGCAATCAGCCCCAGCATTTT	CASAPQAGRNQPQHF
TRBV24-1	TRBJ2-1	few	TRBD1	TGTGCCACCAGTGATTTGGGACAGGGGGGATACAATGAGCAGTTCTTC	CATSDLGQGGYNEQFF
TRBV5-1	TRBJ1-2	NA	NA	TGCGCCAGCAGCTCAACGGACCAGAATGGCTACACCTTC	CASSSTDQNGYTF
TRBV29-1	TRBJ2-1	few	NA	TGCAGCGTTCACCCGGGAGCAGGTGAGCAGTTCTTC	CSVHPGAGEQFF
TRBV7-2	TRBJ1-5	few	NA	TGTGCCAGCAGCCAAGGGGGGCCCTTGAGCAATCAGCCCCAGCATTTT	CASSQGGPLSNQPQHF
TRBV29-1	TRBJ2-7	few	NA	TGCAGCTCCTGGACAGCCGGCGAGCAGTACTTC	CSSWTAGEQYF
TRBV10-3	TRBJ1-5	many	NA	TGTGCCATCAGTGAAGGGTTAGGGGAGACTCAGCCCCAGCATTTT	CAISEGLGETQPQHF
TRBV10-3	TRBJ2-3	NA	NA	TGTGCCATCGGGGGGACCACAGATACGCAGTATTTT	CAIGGTTDTQYF
TRBV4-3	TRBJ1-2	many	TRBD1	TGCGCCAGCAGCCCGGACAGGGCGGCCTATGGCTACACCTTC	CASSPDRAAYGYTF
TRBV20-1	TRBJ2-5	NA	TRBD1	TGCAGTGCTACAAGACAGGGGGCGGGGACCCAGTACTTC	CSATRQGAGTQYF
TRBV4-1	TRBJ2-1	NA	NA	TGCGCCAGCAGCCAAGAATTAGCGTTTCCCCCCTCGGTCTTC	CASSQELAFPPSVF
TRBV5-1	TRBJ1-3	NA	TRBD1	TGCGCCAGCAGCTTAACAGGGGACTTCTCTGGAAACACCATATATTTT	CASSLTGDFSGNTIYF
TRBV28	TRBJ2-1	NA	NA	TGTGCCAGCACAGCGTCTCAGTATTACAATGAGCAGTTCTTC	CASTASQYYNEQFF
TRBV10-3	TRBJ2-4	NA	TRBD2	TGTGCCATCAGTGTAACTAGCGGGAGGGCCGGCAAAAACATTCAGTACTTC	CAISVTSGRAGKNIQYF
TRBV7-3	TRBJ2-1	NA	NA	TGTGCCAGCAGCGCCACCGCCGGTGGGGTCAATGAGCAGTTCTTC	CASSATAGGVNEQFF
TRBV4-1	TRBJ2-5	NA	NA	TGCGCCAGCAGCCAGAACCCCGGGACACTCCAAGAGACCCAGTACTTC	CASSQNPGTLQETQYF
TRBV6-2/TRBV6-3	TRBJ2-2	NA	NA	TGTGCCAGCAGGAAGGACGGGGACACCGGGGAGCTGTTTTTT	CASRKDGDTGELFF
TRBV12-3/TRBV12-4	TRBJ2-2	few	TRBD1	TGTGCCAGCAGTTTTTTGGACAGGCGGAACACCGGGGAGCTGTTTTTT	CASSFLDRRNTGELFF
TRBV28	TRBJ2-5	few	TRBD1	TGTGCCAGCCGTCCAAGCAGGGGGCTCTTGGAGACCCAGTACTTC	CASRPSRGLLETQYF
TRBV7-3	TRBJ2-5	NA	TRBD2	TGTGCCAGCAGCTTATATCCCTGGACTAGCGGGAGGGCCCAAGAGACCCAGTACTTC	CASSLYPWTSGRAQETQYF
TRBV6-2/TRBV6-3	TRBJ2-1	NA	TRBD2	TGTGCCAGTCGTGGGACTAGCGTTTTTCATCACAATGAGCAGTTCTTC	CASRGTSVFHHNEQFF
TRBV29-1	TRBJ2-3	few	NA	TGCAGCGTTGAGGGAAGGTTCACAGATACGCAGTATTTT	CSVEGRFTDTQYF
TRBV2	TRBJ2-1	many	NA	TGTGCCAGCAGTGTCTACTACAATGAGCAGTTCTTC	CASSVYYNEQFF
TRBV12-3/TRBV12-4	TRBJ2-1	many	NA	TGTGCCAGCGGTACAGGGCGTGAGCAGTTCTTC	CASGTGREQFF
TRBV4-3	TRBJ2-1	NA	TRBD2	TGCGCCAGCAGCCAGGTTGCGGGAGTTGCTAATGAGCAGTTCTTC	CASSQVAGVANEQFF
TRBV6-1	TRBJ1-1	few	TRBD1	TGTGCCAGCAGCCCCCGAGACAGGGCCACTGAAGCTTTCTTT	CASSPRDRATEAFF
TRBV4-2	TRBJ2-1	NA	NA	TGTGCCAGCAGCCAATTGGGCCTAGGCTCGGGGAATGAGCAGTTCTTC	CASSQLGLGSGNEQFF
TRBV2	TRBJ2-7	NA	TRBD1	TGTGCCAGCAGTGGGGACAGCTTATCCTACGAGCAGTACTTC	CASSGDSLSYEQYF
TRBV16	TRBJ2-7	NA	NA	TGTGCCAGCAGACAAAACTCGGGTTACGAGCAGTACTTC	CASRQNSGYEQYF
TRBV7-9	TRBJ1-1	NA	TRBD1	TGTGCCAGCAGCCACCTCCGGGACAGGGGGTCTGAAGCTTTCTTT	CASSHLRDRGSEAFF
TRBV29-1	TRBJ1-2	NA	NA	TGCAGCGTTGAAGGCCAGCTTCATTTGACCTATGGCTACACCTTC	CSVEGQLHLTYGYTF
TRBV18	TRBJ2-7	few	NA	TGTGCCAGCTCACCACCGGTGGGTGGCTCCTACGAGCAGTACTTC	CASSPPVGGSYEQYF
TRBV5-5	TRBJ1-3	few	NA	TGTGCCAGCAGCTTGCGGTTATACTCTGGAAACACCATATATTTT	CASSLRLYSGNTIYF
TRBV6-2/TRBV6-3	TRBJ2-1	many	NA	TGTGCCAGCAGTAAAGATGGCGGATCCTACAATGAGCAGTTCTTC	CASSKDGGSYNEQFF
TRBV5-1	TRBJ1-1	few	TRBD1	TGCGCCAGCAGCTTGTTCCGACCTCGGGACAGAACTCAGGCTCCTCTGAACACTGAAGCTTTCTTT	CASSLFRPRDRTQAPLNTEAFF
TRBV7-2	TRBJ2-5	NA	TRBD1	TGTGCCAGCAGCTTAGCGCCGACAGGGGGTACGGAGACCCAGTACTTC	CASSLAPTGGTETQYF
TRBV11-2	TRBJ2-5	few	NA	TGTGCCAGCAGCTTAGACTTGGGAGGAGGGACCCAGTACTTC	CASSLDLGGGTQYF
TRBV5-1	TRBJ2-7	NA	NA	TGCGCCAGCAGCCGGGATGTCGGCAGGGGACCCTACGAGCAGTACTTC	CASSRDVGRGPYEQYF
TRBV5-6	TRBJ2-6	NA	TRBD2	TGTGCCAGCAGCTTTGTCGGACTAGCGGGAGCTGGGGCCAACGTCCTGACTTTC	CASSFVGLAGAGANVLTF
TRBV7-2	TRBJ2-5	NA	NA	TGTGCCAGCAGCTTTCCTGGGACACAAGAGACCCAGTACTTC	CASSFPGTQETQYF
TRBV5-1	TRBJ2-7	NA	TRBD2	TGCGCCAGCGGACCTGGAGGTAGCGGGAGCTACGAGCAGTACTTC	CASGPGGSGSYEQYF
TRBV11-2	TRBJ1-1	few	NA	TGTGCCAGCAGCCCCAGGGGATTTCCCACTGAAGCTTTCTTT	CASSPRGFPTEAFF
TRBV5-6	TRBJ2-1	NA	TRBD1	TGTGCCAGCAGCTGGCCGGGACAGGGCTACAATGAGCAGTTCTTC	CASSWPGQGYNEQFF
TRBV6-5	TRBJ2-5	few	NA	TGTGCCAGCAGTTACCGACAGGGAGGGAGGGAGACCCAGTACTTC	CASSYRQGGRETQYF